This T cell receptor (beta chain) was retrieved from a study of cytomegalovirus exposure and HLA in healthy donors. Notes on the study in general: The study listed approximately 160 cytomegalovirus-associated TCR beta chains. Most of the CMV-associated TCR beta chains (in a later analysis) appeared to be HLA-restricted. A later analysis linked around 17,000 TCR beta sequences to HLA alleles at 0.05 false discovery rate. A later analysis linked a missense DCLRE1C variant to TCR beta V- and J-gene trimming.

Details on this clone: Its antigen is still unknown.

CDR1 and CDR2 (germline): LNHDA, SQIVND (reference sequence). This CDR3 is built from 21 residues. V lost 5 bases to trimming and J lost 4 bases; unmatched junction nucleotides: 18. Primers for the PCR totalled 60 Vbeta and 13 Jbeta. Sequenced by immunoSEQ multiplex PCR; TCRdb stores in-frame clones only, minus some. The data show about 180,000 clones, about four fifths seen once. This receptor was taken from a woman in her forties or fifties in good health and CMV-seronegative. V is TRBV19 and J is TRBJ2-1; 15 nucleotides line up with TRBD2. The sequenced sample was PBMCs. For the CDR3, the DNA is TGTGCCAGTAGTCCGACCGGGACTAGCGGGGGGATAGTTTTGTTTTACAATGAGCAGTTCTTC. Translation gives CASSPTGTSGGIVLFYNEQFF.